The next 10 T cell receptor beta chains were all read from a single sample in a study of blood T cell repertoires in COVID-19. Profiled with immunoSEQ multiplex PCR; TCRdb holds only in-frame clones, not every one. The table shows 200,000 to 250,000 clones, with 80% to 90% occurring only once. The source material was PBMCs or T cells enriched from blood (not recorded which). These receptors were collected from a woman aged 25 to 39 who had been exposed to COVID-19.

The chain recombines TRBV2 with TRBJ1-1, with unresolved D. Germline assignment: CDR1 SNHLY and CDR2 FYNNEI. The CDR3 covers 13 residues. The germline V and J ends were trimmed by 6 bases and 3 bases, with 11 bases remaining between them. Here the CDR3 reads CASRVKRDTEAFF. DNA for the CDR3: TGTGCCAGCAGGGTGAAGAGGGACACTGAAGCTTTCTTT.

CDR3 sequence: CASSVDGTSGGDNIRETQYF. CDR3 DNA: TGTGCCAGCAGCGTAGACGGGACTAGCGGGGGCGATAATATTAGGGAGACCCAGTACTTC. The chain joins TRBV9 to TRBJ2-5; the match to TRBD2 covers 14 bases. Germline V gene lookup returns CDR1 SGDLS and CDR2 YYNGEE. CDR3 length: 20 amino acids. V gave up 0 bases and J gave up 5 bases; unmatched junction bases: 15.

J is TRBJ2-1 and V is TRBV11-3; D not resolved. In germline, CDR1 is SGHNT, CDR2 YENEEA. The CDR3 runs to 13 residues. Trimming removed 0 bases from V and 7 bases from J, with 7 bases in between. In DNA form, the CDR3 reads TGTGCCAGCAGCTTAGATATGAGAAATGAGCAGTTCTTC. Amino acid sequence: CASSLDMRNEQFF.

J is TRBJ1-1 and V is TRBV7-9; TRBD1 agrees at 12 bases. From germline, CDR1 is SEHNR and CDR2 FQNEAQ (reference sequence). With 8 bases clipped from V and 6 bases from J, the junction kept 10 bases outside the gene matches. The CDR3 is made up of 15 amino acids. The CDR3 DNA follows: TGTGCCAGCGCCGGGACAGGGGGCACTCGGGCTGAAGCTTTCTTT. Translation: CASAGTGGTRAEAFF.

The chain is built from TRBV15 and TRBJ2-1; 7 bases align to TRBD1. Germline values: CDR1 LNHNV, CDR2 YYDKDF (reference sequence). V shed 5 bases, J shed 0 bases, and the junction held 7 bases outside the gene matches. The CDR3 has 16 residues. The CDR3 DNA sequence: TGTGCCACCAGCCCCGGTCAGGGGGTCTCCTACAATGAGCAGTTCTTC. It codes for CATSPGQGVSYNEQFF. Full variable domain (remainder filled in from reference TRBV15 and TRBJ2-1): DAMVIQNPRYQVTQFGKPVTLSCSQTLNHNVMYWYQQKSSQAPKLLFHYYDKDFNNEADTPDNFQSRRPNTSFCFLDIRSPGLGDTAMYLCATSPGQGVSYNEQFFGPGTRLTVL.

Of note for this clone: Other DNA sequences within the sample encode an identical CDR3. This chain uses TRBV10-3 with TRBJ2-7; the D gene is possibly TRBD2 (5 bases). V lost 0 bases to trimming and J lost 4 bases, with 10 bases between them. The CDR3 length is 14 residues. CDR1 and CDR2 (germline): ENHRY, SYGVKD. In DNA form, the CDR3 reads TGTGCCATCAGTGAGTCGTCCGGGAAGTACGAGCAGTACTTC. It codes for CAISESSGKYEQYF.

The chain carries TRBV19 and TRBJ2-2; 10 bases map to TRBD1. The V gene end was trimmed by 9 bases and the J gene end by 4 bases; junction bases not matched to a gene: 11. The CDR3 is made up of 16 amino acids. Germline CDR1 and CDR2: LNHDA and SQIVND (reference sequence). The CDR3 nucleotides read TGTGCCAGCACCCAGACAGGGGGCCATAGCACCGGGGAGCTGTTTTTT. This codes for CASTQTGGHSTGELFF.

The chain combines TRBV21-1 with TRBJ2-7; TRBD1, the table's D call, lacks a check against the DNA. TRBV21-1 is deemed a pseudogene. The CDR3 runs 14 residues. CDR3 nucleotide sequence: TGTGCCAGCAGCATAGGGACAGGGATGAACGAGCAGTACTTC. Translation: CASSIGTGMNEQYF.

This chain connects TRBV7-6 to TRBJ2-7; D may be TRBD2 (6 bases). Germline values: CDR1 SGHVS, CDR2 FNYEAQ. The CDR3 covers 18 residues. Trimming stripped 1 base from V and 6 bases from J, with 25 bases between. The CDR3 loop is CASSLGRGVRGVGVEQYF. Written as DNA, the CDR3 is TGTGCCAGCAGCTTAGGGCGGGGAGTAAGGGGTGTTGGAGTCGAGCAGTACTTC.

The gene calls are TRBV6-5 and TRBJ2-1, with 11 bases that match TRBD2. Germline values: CDR1 MNHEY, CDR2 SVGAGI. The CDR3 has 16 residues. The trim removed 4 bases at V and 7 bases at J, leaving 9 bases unmatched. Written as DNA, the CDR3 is TGTGCCAGCAGTTTTCGACTAGCGGGGTTCTTAAATGAGCAGTTCTTC. Protein: CASSFRLAGFLNEQFF.